These 10 T cell receptor beta chains share one sample of origin, sequenced in a study of T cell repertoires in cytomegalovirus infection. Antigens for these TCRs are unknown. From the reads, TCRdb called clonotypes with MiXCR, one entry per CDR3 protein. The table has around 430,000 distinct CDR3 sequences, roughly 42% seen once; the top ten hold approximately 40%. The sample consisted of cultured PBMCs, taken from culture after CMV antigen stimulation. Receptors originate from a human donor in good health (CMV status not recorded). Some clones in this sample may be carry-over from other donors' samples.

This clonotype was counted between two and nine times. This CDR3 reads CAISGGTAPQETQYF. The CDR3 nucleotides read TGTGCCATCAGTGGAGGGACAGCACCCCAAGAGACCCAGTACTTC. The chain has TRBV10-3 and TRBJ2-5, with 7 bases matching TRBD1. Germline assignment: CDR1 ENHRY and CDR2 SYGVKD. V lost 4 bases, J lost 1 base, and 6 bases stayed unmatched. There are 15 residues in the CDR3.

This clonotype was found a few times. CDR3 region: CASRGLAYNSPLHF. The CDR3 bases are TGTGCCAGCCGAGGTTTGGCATATAATTCACCCCTCCACTTT. This chain connects TRBV2 to TRBJ1-6; no definite D call. V gave up 8 bases and J gave up 4 bases, with 12 bases separating them. Germline assignment: CDR1 SNHLY and CDR2 FYNNEI. The CDR3 contains 14 residues.

This rearrangement joins TRBV7-8 to TRBJ2-5; D is possibly TRBD2 (5 bases). The CDR3 covers 14 residues. The V gene's germline CDR1 is SGHVS and CDR2 FQNEAQ. V was pared by 0 bases and J by 2 bases, with 7 bases between. The CDR3 nucleotides read TGTGCCAGCAGCTTAGCACGGGAACAAGAGACCCAGTACTTC. It yields the protein CASSLAREQETQYF.

This clonotype was seen a few times. V is TRBV6-5 and J is TRBJ1-2; D perhaps matches TRBD1 (5 bases). CDR1 and CDR2 from the germline V gene are MNHEY and SVGAGI. The CDR3 has 16 residues. V was shortened by 5 bases and J by 0 bases, with 16 bases between the two germline ends. In DNA, the CDR3 is TGTGCCAGCAGTCGACAGTCCTCTTTTACTAACTATGGCTACACCTTC. This translates into CASSRQSSFTNYGYTF.

This clonotype was observed a single time. At one end, the junction sequence differs from germline, possibly due to a read error. The rearrangement links TRBV12-3 or TRBV12-4 to TRBJ2-7; 10 nucleotides align to TRBD2. The CDR3 is 16 residues long. DNA for the CDR3: TGTGCCAGCAGTTTGCTCCTAGCGGGAGATTCCTGCGAGCAGTACTTC. It encodes CASSLLLAGDSCEQYF.

This rearrangement joins TRBV10-3 to TRBJ2-7; D is unresolved. The CDR3 is 12 amino acids. Germline CDR1 reads ENHRY; CDR2 reads SYGVKD. V was trimmed by 4 bases and J by 5 bases, leaving 9 bases between them. This CDR3 reads CAISGLGNEQYF. Here the CDR3 DNA reads TGTGCCATCAGTGGTTTAGGAAACGAGCAGTACTTC.

The rearrangement uses TRBV12-3 or TRBV12-4 and TRBJ2-5; no clear D. The CDR3 is 13 amino acids. V lost 2 bases to trimming and J lost 5 bases, with 9 bases between them. The CDR3 nucleotides are TGTGCCAGCAGTTTAACCAATCAGGAGACCCAGTACTTC. Translated: CASSLTNQETQYF.

The rearrangement joins TRBV7-9 to TRBJ2-1, with D possibly TRBD1 on 6 matching bases. Germline loops: CDR1 SEHNR, CDR2 FQNEAQ (reference sequence). V was cut by 4 bases and J by 15 bases, with 16 bases left in between. The CDR3 loop spans 12 amino acids. The CDR3 loop is CASSSEQGLTFF. The CDR3 nucleotides read TGTGCCAGCAGCTCCGAACAGGGTCTTACGTTCTTC.

The table lists this clonotype with a few counts. V gene TRBV7-9 combines with J gene TRBJ2-1; D is possibly TRBD2 (6 bases). Trimming took off 5 bases at V and 8 bases at J, with 13 bases between the two ends. Germline V lookup: CDR1 SEHNR, CDR2 FQNEAQ (reference sequence). The CDR3 loop spans 13 amino acids. The CDR3 spells CASSPEGLYEQFF. CDR3 nucleotides: TGTGCCAGCAGCCCGGAGGGCCTCTATGAGCAGTTCTTC.

The chain employs TRBV20-1 and TRBJ2-1; TRBD2 aligns across 10 bases. CDR1 is DFQATT, CDR2 SNEGSKA, per germline (reference sequence). CDR3 length: 16 residues. V gave up 5 bases and J gave up 5 bases; unmatched junction bases: 12. The chain's CDR3 is CSAPNAGLAANNEQFF. CDR3 coding DNA: TGCAGTGCTCCGAATGCCGGACTAGCGGCCAACAATGAGCAGTTCTTC.